The T cell receptor (beta chain) described here comes from a study of T-cell reconstitution after alpha-beta-depleted transplantation in children (dated by TCRdb to 2016 to 2017). For context, the study as a whole: Using TCR repertoire profiling, the study quantitatively followed how T-cell immune reconstitution unfolded in children after TCRalphabeta/CD19-depleted allogeneic hematopoietic cell transplantation.

Receptor amplification or capture employed PCR. Sequencing used an Illumina HiSeq 2500. TCR libraries were prepared with molecular barcoding, using unique molecular identifiers to normalize TCRbeta repertoire quantification. TCRdb took the public reads, trimmed them with fastp at Q25, ran MiXCR for clone calling and kept in-frame beta chains. CDR3 protein sequences are deduplicated, and each keeps its most common genes and DNA. This sample holds over 550,000 distinct CDR3 sequences; about 11% were observed only once. The ten most abundant clones make up about 4% of the sample. Based on the germline V gene, the CDR1 and CDR2 sequences are MNHEY and SVGAGI. V lost 6 bases and J lost 0 bases; the stretch between them is 12 bases long. CDR3 length: 15 amino acids, cysteine to phenylalanine. Just CDR3 DNA is preserved here, 45 bases in frame from base 1. This clonotype was recorded at least ten times. Its binding antigen is unknown. No base quality information exists; no much larger clone differs at one position.

The receptor was derived from a human donor who donated a stem cell graft to a child with acute myeloid leukemia. The material was PBMCs from the stem cell graft donor, obtained from the stem cell graft. Recombination linked TRBV6-5 to TRBJ1-3, with an unclear D gene assignment. The CDR3 region reads CASRIGPLSGNTIYF. The DNA is as follows: TGTGCCAGCAGAATAGGCCCCCTCTCTGGAAACACCATATATTTT.